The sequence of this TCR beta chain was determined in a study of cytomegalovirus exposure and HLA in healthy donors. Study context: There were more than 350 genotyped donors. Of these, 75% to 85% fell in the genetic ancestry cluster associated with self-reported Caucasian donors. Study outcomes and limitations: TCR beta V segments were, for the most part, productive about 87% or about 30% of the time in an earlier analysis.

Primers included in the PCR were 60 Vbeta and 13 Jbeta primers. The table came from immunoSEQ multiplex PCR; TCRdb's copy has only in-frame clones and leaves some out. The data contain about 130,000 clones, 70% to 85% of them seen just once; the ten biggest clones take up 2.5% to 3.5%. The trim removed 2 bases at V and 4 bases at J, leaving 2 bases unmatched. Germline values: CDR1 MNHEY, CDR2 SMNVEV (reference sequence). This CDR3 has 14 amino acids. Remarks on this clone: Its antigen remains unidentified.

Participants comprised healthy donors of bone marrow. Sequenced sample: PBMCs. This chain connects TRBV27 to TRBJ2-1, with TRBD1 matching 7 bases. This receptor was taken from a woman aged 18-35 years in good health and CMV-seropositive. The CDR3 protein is CASSLQGVYNEQFF. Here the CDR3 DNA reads TGTGCCAGCAGTTTACAGGGGGTATACAATGAGCAGTTCTTC.